The 9 T cell receptor beta chains reported below all come from one sample, sequenced in a study of blood T cells in healthy people across ages. PCR was performed a second time for 7 to 11 cycles using a sample-barcoded 5' primer and a J-beta primer mix. TCRdb used MiXCR to reprocess the 5' RACE reads, holding one entry per CDR3 protein. Among more than 700,000 distinct CDR3 sequences listed, about half were seen once. The material sequenced was blood. All receptors derive from an elderly man in good health.

Comment on this clonotype: The junction shows a germline mismatch at one end, possibly a read error. V and J are TRBV7-7 and TRBJ2-1; TRBD2 matches at 7 bases. Germline-derived CDR1 and CDR2 are SSHAT and FNYEAQ (reference sequence). The CDR3 runs 14 residues. The CDR3 sequence is CASSRGGGYNEQFF. The CDR3 DNA follows: TGTGCTAGCAGCCGCGGCGGGGGTTACAATGAGCAGTTCTTC.

The J gene is TRBJ1-3, the V gene TRBV3-1; 8 positions match TRBD1. There are 14 residues in the CDR3. Germline V gene lookup returns CDR1 LGHDT and CDR2 YNNKEL (reference sequence). The V gene end was trimmed by 4 bases and the J gene end by 4 bases; junction bases not matched to a gene: 3. The CDR3 reads CASSRQGSGNTIYF. The CDR3 DNA reads as TGTGCCAGCAGCCGACAGGGGTCCGGAAACACCATATATTTT. The full variable domain, with the rest looked up from reference TRBV3-1 and TRBJ1-3, is DTAVSQTPKYLVTQMGNDKSIKCEQNLGHDTMYWYKQDSKKFLKIMFSYNNKELIINETVPNRFSPKSPDKAHLNLHINSLELGDSAVYFCASSRQGSGNTIYFGEGSWLTVV.

The chain carries TRBV9 and TRBJ1-1, with D tentatively TRBD1 (5 bases). Germline V gene data show CDR1 as SGDLS and CDR2 as YYNGEE. The CDR3 is 15 residues long. V shed 1 base and J shed 4 bases, with 14 bases lying between them. The CDR3, as DNA: TGTGCCAGCAGCGTATCCAGACTGGGGGGCACTGAAGCTTTCTTT. It is translated as CASSVSRLGGTEAFF.

This sequence joins TRBV7-9 and TRBJ1-3; D is uncertain. CDR1 and CDR2 from the germline V gene are SEHNR and FQNEAQ (reference sequence). The length of the CDR3 is 15 residues. Between the trimmed V and J ends, which lost 6 bases and 0 bases, there was a span of 12 bases. CDR3 in DNA: TGTGCCAGCAGGATCATCCTGAGCTCTGGAAACACCATATATTTT. The encoded protein is CASRIILSSGNTIYF.

This clonotype was found a few times. A much larger clone is a single base away; this may be a read error. This chain uses TRBV7-3 with TRBJ2-5, with 7 bases lining up with TRBD1. The CDR3 contains 13 residues. Germline CDR1 is SGHTA and CDR2 is FQGTGA. V gave up 5 bases and J gave up 4 bases; unmatched junction bases: 4. CDR3 sequence (DNA): TGTGCCAGCAGCAGAAGACAGGGAGAGACCCAGTACTTC. This encodes CASSRRQGETQYF. The full variable domain, its missing parts supplied by reference TRBV7-3 and TRBJ2-5, is GAGVSQTPSNKVTEKGKYVELRCDPISGHTALYWYRQSLGQGPEFLIYFQGTGAADDSGLPNDRFFAVRPEGSVSTLKIQRTERGDSAVYLCASSRRQGETQYFGPGTRLLVL.

V and J are TRBV30 and TRBJ2-7; D possibly corresponds to TRBD2 (5 bases). CDR1 is GTSNPN and CDR2 is SVGIG in the germline V gene (reference sequence). Trimming took 0 bases from V and 0 from J, leaving 9 bases between them. The length of the CDR3 is 14 residues. CDR3 coding DNA: TGTGCCTGGAGTGTGGGAGCTAGCTCCTACGAGCAGTACTTC. Its protein is CAWSVGASSYEQYF. Using reference TRBV30 and TRBJ2-7 for the parts outside the CDR3, the full variable domain is SQTIHQWPATLVQPVGSPLSLECTVEGTSNPNLYWYRQAAGRGLQLLFYSVGIGQISSEVPQNLSASRPQDRQFILSSKKLLLSDSGFYLCAWSVGASSYEQYFGPGTRLTVT.

The CDR3 sequence is CASSLKANPLVGSYEQYF. The CDR3 coding sequence is TGTGCCAGCAGTTTAAAGGCCAATCCGTTGGTAGGCTCCTACGAGCAGTACTTC. The rearrangement uses TRBV27 and TRBJ2-7; D remains ambiguous. V was shortened by 2 bases and J by 0 bases, with 20 bases between the two germline ends. The CDR3 sequence is 18 residues long. CDR1 and CDR2 (germline): MNHEY, SMNVEV (reference sequence).

Ten or more counts support this clonotype. The chain carries TRBV12-3 or TRBV12-4 and TRBJ2-1; 8 positions match TRBD2. There are 15 residues in the CDR3. V lost 7 bases to trimming and J lost 7 bases; unmatched junction nucleotides: 12. DNA for the CDR3: TGTGCCAGCACACCGGGACTAGTCTTGGAGAATGAGCAGTTCTTC. As protein: CASTPGLVLENEQFF.

The V call is TRBV4-3, the J call TRBJ2-7, with 8 nucleotides matching TRBD1. J lost 3 bases, V lost 4 bases, and 2 bases had no gene match. The CDR3 has 13 amino acids. CDR1 is LGHNA, CDR2 YSLEER, per germline. DNA for the CDR3: TGCGCCAGCAGCCGGGGACAGGACTACGAGCAGTACTTC. Its protein product is CASSRGQDYEQYF.